This T cell receptor (beta chain) was captured by sequencing in a study of blood T cell repertoires in COVID-19. Trimming left V 0 bases short and J 11 bases short, with 13 bases between. Germline CDR1 and CDR2: ENHRY and SYGVKD. This CDR3 is 13 amino acids long. Generated by immunoSEQ multiplex PCR, the TCRdb table keeps only in-frame clones and is missing some. The sample has 250,000 or so clones, roughly four fifths seen once; the top ten hold approximately 3.8%. Sequencing used PBMCs or T cells enriched from blood (not recorded which). The rearrangement links TRBV10-3 to TRBJ1-1; TRBD1 might be the D (6 bases). This TCR derives from a middle-aged woman who had been exposed to COVID-19. The DNA for the CDR3 is TGTGCCATCAGTGAGTCGGGTACAGGGTCGGCTTTCTTT. Its protein is CAISESGTGSAFF.